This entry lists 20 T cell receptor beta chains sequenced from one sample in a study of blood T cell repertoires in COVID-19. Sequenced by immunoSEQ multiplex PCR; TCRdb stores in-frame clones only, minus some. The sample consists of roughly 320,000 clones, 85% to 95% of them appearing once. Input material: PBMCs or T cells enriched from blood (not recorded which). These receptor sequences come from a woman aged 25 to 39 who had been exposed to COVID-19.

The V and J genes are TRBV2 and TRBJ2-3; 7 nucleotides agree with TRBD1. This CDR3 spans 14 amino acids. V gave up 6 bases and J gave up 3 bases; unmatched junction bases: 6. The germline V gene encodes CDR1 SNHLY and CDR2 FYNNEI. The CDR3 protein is CASSPDRTTDTQYF. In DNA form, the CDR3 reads TGTGCCAGCAGCCCGGACAGGACAACAGATACGCAGTATTTT. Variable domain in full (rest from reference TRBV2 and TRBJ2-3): EPEVTQTPSHQVTQMGQEVILRCVPISNHLYFYWYRQILGQKVEFLVSFYNNEISEKSEIFDDQFSVERPDGSNFTLKIRSTKLEDSAMYFCASSPDRTTDTQYFGPGTRLTVL.

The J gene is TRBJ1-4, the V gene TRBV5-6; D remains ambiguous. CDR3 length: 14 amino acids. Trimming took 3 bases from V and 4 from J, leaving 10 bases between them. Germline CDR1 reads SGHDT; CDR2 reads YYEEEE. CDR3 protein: CASSYLAGNEKLFF. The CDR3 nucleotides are TGTGCCAGCAGCTACCTGGCGGGTAATGAAAAACTGTTTTTT. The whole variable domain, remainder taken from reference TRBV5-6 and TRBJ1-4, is DAGVTQSPTHLIKTRGQQVTLRCSPKSGHDTVSWYQQALGQGPQFIFQYYEEEERQRGNFPDRFSGHQFPNYSSELNVNALLLGDSALYLCASSYLAGNEKLFFGSGTQLSVL.

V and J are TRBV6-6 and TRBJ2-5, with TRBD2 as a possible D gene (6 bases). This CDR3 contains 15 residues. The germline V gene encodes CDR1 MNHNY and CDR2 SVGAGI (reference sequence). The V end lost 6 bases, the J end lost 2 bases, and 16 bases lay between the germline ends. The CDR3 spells CASRTRDSGQETQYF. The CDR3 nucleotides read TGTGCCAGCAGGACCCGGGACTCAGGACAAGAGACCCAGTACTTC.

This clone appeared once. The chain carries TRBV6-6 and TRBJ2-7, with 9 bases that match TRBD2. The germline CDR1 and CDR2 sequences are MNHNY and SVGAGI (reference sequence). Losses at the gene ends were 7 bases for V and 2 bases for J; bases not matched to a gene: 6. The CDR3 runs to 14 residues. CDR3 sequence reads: CASKLAGETYEQYF. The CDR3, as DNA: TGTGCCAGCAAGTTAGCGGGGGAGACCTACGAGCAGTACTTC.

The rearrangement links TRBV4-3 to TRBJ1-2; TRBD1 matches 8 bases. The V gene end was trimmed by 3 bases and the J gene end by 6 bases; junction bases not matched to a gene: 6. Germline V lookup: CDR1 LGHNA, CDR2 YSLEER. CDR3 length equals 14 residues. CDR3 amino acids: CASSQDRDSNGYTF. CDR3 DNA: TGCGCCAGCAGCCAGGACAGGGATTCAAATGGCTACACCTTC.

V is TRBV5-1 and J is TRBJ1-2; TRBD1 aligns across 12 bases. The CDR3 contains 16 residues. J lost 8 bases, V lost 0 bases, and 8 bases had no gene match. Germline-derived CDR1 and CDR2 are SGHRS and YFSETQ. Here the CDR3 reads CASSLGRDRGLEGYTF. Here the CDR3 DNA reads TGCGCCAGCAGCTTGGGAAGGGACAGGGGGCTTGAGGGCTACACCTTC.

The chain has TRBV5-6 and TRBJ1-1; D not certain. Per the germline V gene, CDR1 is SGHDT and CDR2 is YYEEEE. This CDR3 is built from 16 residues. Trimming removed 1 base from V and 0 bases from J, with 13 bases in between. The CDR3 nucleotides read TGTGCCAGCAGCTTGTACCGGGTCGGCCTGAACACTGAAGCTTTCTTT. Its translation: CASSLYRVGLNTEAFF.

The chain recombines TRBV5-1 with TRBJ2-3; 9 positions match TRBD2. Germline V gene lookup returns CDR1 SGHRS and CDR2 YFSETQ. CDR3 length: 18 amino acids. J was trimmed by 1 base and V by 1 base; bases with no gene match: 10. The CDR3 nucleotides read TGCGCCAGCAGCTTGCGAGTAGCGGGGGTCCGTCGCACAGATACGCAGTATTTT. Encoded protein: CASSLRVAGVRRTDTQYF.

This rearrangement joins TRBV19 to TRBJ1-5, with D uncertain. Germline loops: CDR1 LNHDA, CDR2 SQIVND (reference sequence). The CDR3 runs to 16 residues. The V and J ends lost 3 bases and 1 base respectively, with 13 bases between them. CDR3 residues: CASSIYVGRSNQPQHF. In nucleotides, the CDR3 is TGTGCCAGTAGTATCTACGTTGGCAGGAGCAATCAGCCCCAGCATTTT.

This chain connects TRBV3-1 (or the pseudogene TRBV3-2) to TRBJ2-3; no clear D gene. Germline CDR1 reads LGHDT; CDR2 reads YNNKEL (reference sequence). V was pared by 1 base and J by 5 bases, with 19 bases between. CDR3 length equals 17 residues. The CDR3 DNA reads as TGTGCCAGCAGCCAAGGTACGAAATCCAGTTTCAGAGATACGCAGTATTTT. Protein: CASSQGTKSSFRDTQYF.

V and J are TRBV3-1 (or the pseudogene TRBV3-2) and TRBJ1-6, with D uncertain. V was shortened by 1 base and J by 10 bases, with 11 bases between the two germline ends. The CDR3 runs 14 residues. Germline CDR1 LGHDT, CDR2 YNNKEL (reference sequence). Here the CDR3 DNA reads TGTGCCAGCAGCCAAGGCAGAAGATCCTCACCCCTCCACTTT. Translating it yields CASSQGRRSSPLHF.

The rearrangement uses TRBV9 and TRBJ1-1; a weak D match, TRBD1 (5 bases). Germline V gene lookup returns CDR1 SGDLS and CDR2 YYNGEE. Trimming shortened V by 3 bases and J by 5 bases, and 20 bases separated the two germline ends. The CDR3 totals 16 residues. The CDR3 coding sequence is TGTGCCAGCAGCGCTCATGCGGGGCCAATGGGAACTGAAGCTTTCTTT. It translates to CASSAHAGPMGTEAFF.

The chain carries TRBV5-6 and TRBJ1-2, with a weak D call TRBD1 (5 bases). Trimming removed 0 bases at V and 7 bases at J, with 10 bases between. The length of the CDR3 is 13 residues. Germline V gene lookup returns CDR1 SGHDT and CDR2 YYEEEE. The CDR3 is CASSLGRGGGYTF. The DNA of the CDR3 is TGTGCCAGCAGCTTGGGGAGGGGTGGTGGCTACACCTTC.

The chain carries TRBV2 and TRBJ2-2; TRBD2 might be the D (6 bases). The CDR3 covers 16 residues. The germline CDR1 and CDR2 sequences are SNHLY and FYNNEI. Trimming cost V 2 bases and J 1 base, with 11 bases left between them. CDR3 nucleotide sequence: TGTGCCAGCAGTGAATGGGGCGGGATGAACACCGGGGAGCTGTTTTTT. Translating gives CASSEWGGMNTGELFF.

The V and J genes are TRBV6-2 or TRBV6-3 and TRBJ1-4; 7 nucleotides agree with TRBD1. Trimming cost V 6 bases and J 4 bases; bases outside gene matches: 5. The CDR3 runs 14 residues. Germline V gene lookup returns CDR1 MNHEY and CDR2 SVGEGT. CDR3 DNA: TGTGCCAGCAGCGGGACAGTTGGTAATGAAAAACTGTTTTTT. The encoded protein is CASSGTVGNEKLFF.

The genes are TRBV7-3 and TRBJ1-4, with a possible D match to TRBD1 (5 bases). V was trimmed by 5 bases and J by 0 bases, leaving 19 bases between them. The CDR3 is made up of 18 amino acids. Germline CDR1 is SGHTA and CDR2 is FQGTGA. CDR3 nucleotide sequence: TGTGCCAGCAGCGACTGTAAGGGGCCCCCTGCAACTAATGAAAAACTGTTTTTT. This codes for CASSDCKGPPATNEKLFF.

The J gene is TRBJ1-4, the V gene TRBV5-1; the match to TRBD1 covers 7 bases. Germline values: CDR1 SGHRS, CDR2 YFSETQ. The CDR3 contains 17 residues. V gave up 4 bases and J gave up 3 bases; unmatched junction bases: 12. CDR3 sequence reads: CASSQGQASGANEKLFF. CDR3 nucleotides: TGCGCCAGCAGCCAAGGACAGGCCTCTGGGGCTAATGAAAAACTGTTTTTT. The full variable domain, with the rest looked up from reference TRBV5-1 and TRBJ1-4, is KAGVTQTPRYLIKTRGQQVTLSCSPISGHRSVSWYQQTPGQGLQFLFEYFSETQRNKGNFPGRFSGRQFSNSRSEMNVSTLELGDSALYLCASSQGQASGANEKLFFGSGTQLSVL.

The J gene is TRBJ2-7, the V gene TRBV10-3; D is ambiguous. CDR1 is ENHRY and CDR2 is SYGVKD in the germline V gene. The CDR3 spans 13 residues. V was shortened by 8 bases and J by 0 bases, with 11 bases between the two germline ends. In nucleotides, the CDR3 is TGTGCCATCTCAGACCAGGACTCCTACGAGCAGTACTTC. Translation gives CAISDQDSYEQYF.

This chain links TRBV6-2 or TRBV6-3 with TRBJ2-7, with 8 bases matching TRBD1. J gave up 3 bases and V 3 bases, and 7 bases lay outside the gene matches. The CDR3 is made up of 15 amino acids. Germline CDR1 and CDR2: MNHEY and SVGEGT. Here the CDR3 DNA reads TGTGCCAGCAGTTATACCGGGACAGGTTTCTACGAGCAGTACTTC. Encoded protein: CASSYTGTGFYEQYF.

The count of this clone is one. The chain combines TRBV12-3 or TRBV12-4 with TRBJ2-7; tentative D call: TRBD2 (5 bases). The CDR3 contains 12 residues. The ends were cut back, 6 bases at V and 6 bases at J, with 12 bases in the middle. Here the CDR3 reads CASSLLGVEQYF. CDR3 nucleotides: TGTGCCAGCAGCCTCCTCGGGGTCGAGCAGTACTTC.